Shown below are 4 T cell receptor beta chains from a single sample sequenced in a study of cytotoxic CD8 clonotypes in ibrutinib-treated CLL (dated by TCRdb to about 2021). Receptors were amplified or captured by the immunoSEQ multiplex PCR assay. The source is immuneACCESS, and TCRdb retained only in-frame sequences with V and J called. Part of the clones is not carried over; for the studies checked, unresolved V genes explain less than half of this, and the remainder is unexplained. The table for this sample lists approximately 350,000 clones; 67% of them were counted only once. Roughly 6.7% of the sample comes from the top ten. Sequencing was performed on PBMCs, taken after 36 months of ibrutinib treatment. These TCRs come from a human donor with chronic lymphocytic leukemia.

The table lists this clone with a count of one. The V call is TRBV4-3, the J call TRBJ2-5, with 11 bases that match TRBD1. Germline V gene lookup returns CDR1 LGHNA and CDR2 YSLEER. The CDR3 loop spans 17 amino acids. Losses at the gene ends were 3 bases for V and 0 bases for J; bases not matched to a gene: 6. The CDR3 DNA reads as TGCGCCAGCAGCCAGAGGGACAGGGGGTATGACCAAGAGACCCAGTACTTC. This codes for CASSQRDRGYDQETQYF.

This clone was picked up a small number of times. The chain uses TRBV6-6 and TRBJ1-5, with TRBD1 identical over 7 bases. Germline V lookup: CDR1 MNHNY, CDR2 SVGAGI (reference sequence). The V segment lost 5 bases and the J segment 6 bases; nucleotides outside the gene matches: 4. This CDR3 is 13 amino acids long. Here the CDR3 DNA reads TGTGCCAGCAGTCGACAGGGTTTTCAGCCCCAGCATTTT. Translated: CASSRQGFQPQHF.

This chain connects TRBV5-6 to TRBJ2-7; D gene uncertain. Trimming shortened V by 1 base and J by 0 bases, and 11 bases separated the two germline ends. CDR1 is SGHDT and CDR2 is YYEEEE in the germline V gene. The CDR3 covers 15 residues. The CDR3 sequence is CASSLFIIPSYEQYF. The CDR3 DNA follows: TGTGCCAGCAGCTTGTTTATTATCCCCTCCTACGAGCAGTACTTC.

The chain has TRBV7-9 and TRBJ1-2; 7 bases are a match to TRBD1. The germline V gene encodes CDR1 SEHNR and CDR2 FQNEAQ (reference sequence). Germline trimming cut 7 bases from V and 11 bases from J; bases unmatched to any gene: 13. The CDR3 totals 13 residues. CDR3 nucleotides: TGTGCCAGCACCAGACCCTGGGGACAGCCGTACACCTTC. As protein: CASTRPWGQPYTF.